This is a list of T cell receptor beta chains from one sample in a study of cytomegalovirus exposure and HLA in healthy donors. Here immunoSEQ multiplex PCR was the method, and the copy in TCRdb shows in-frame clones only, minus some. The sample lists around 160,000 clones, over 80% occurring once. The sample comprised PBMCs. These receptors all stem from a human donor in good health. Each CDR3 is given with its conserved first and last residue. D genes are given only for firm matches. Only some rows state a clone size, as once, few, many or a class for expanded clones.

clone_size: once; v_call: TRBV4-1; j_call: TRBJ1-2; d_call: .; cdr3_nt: TGCGCCAGCAGCCAAACATGGACGGGGAATTATGGCTACACCTTC; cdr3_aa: CASSQTWTGNYGYTF
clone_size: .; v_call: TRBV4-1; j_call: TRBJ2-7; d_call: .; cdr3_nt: TGCGCCAGCAGCCTCACGGGACTCCCGTCGGACGAGCAGTACTTC; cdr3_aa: CASSLTGLPSDEQYF
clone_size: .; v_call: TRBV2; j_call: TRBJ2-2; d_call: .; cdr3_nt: TGTGCCAGCATGTTAGGGAGGGGGGCCGGGGAGCTGTTTTTT; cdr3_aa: CASMLGRGAGELFF
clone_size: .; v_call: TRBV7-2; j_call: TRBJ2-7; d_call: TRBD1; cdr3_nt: TGTGCCAGCAGCGCTCTGGGACAGGGGTCCTACGAGCAGTACTTC; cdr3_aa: CASSALGQGSYEQYF
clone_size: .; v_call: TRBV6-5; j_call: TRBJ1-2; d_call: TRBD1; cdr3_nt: TGTGCCAGCCACAGGGGCCTCTATGGCTACACCTTC; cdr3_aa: CASHRGLYGYTF
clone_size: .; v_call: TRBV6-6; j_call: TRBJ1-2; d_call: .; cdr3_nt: TGTGCCAGCAGTTACTTGGGAGATGGCTACACCTTC; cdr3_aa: CASSYLGDGYTF
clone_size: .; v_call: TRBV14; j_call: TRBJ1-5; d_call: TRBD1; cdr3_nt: TGTGCCAGCAGCCGGGGACAGGCCCAGCCCCAGCATTTT; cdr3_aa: CASSRGQAQPQHF
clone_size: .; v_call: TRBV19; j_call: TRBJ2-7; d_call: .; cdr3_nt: TGTGCCAGTAGTAGCCCCGGGGAGCAGTACTTC; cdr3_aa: CASSSPGEQYF
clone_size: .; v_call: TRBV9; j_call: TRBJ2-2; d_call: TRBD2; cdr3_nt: TGTGCCAGCAGCGTCGGGGGGGGGAACACCGGGGAGCTGTTTTTT; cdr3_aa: CASSVGGGNTGELFF
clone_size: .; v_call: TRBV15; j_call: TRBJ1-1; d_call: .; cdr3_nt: TGTGCCACCAGCAGAGAAGCAGGGAACACTGAAGCTTTCTTT; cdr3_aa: CATSREAGNTEAFF
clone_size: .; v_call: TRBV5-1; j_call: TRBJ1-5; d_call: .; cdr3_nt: TGCGCCAGCAGAAGGACTCCGGGGAGCAATCAGCCCCAGCATTTT; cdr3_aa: CASRRTPGSNQPQHF
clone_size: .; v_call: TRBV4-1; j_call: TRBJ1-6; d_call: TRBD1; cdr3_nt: TGCGCCAGCAGCCCCCCGGACAGGGTGTATAATTCACCCCTCTACTTT; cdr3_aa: CASSPPDRVYNSPLYF
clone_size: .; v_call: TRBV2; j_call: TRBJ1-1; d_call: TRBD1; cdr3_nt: TGTGCCAGCATGAAAGGGACAGGGGACACTGAAGCTTTCTTT; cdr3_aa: CASMKGTGDTEAFF
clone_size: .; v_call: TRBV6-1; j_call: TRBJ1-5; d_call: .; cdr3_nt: TGTGCCAGCAGTGGCGGGAGATATAGCAATCAGCCCCAGCATTTT; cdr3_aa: CASSGGRYSNQPQHF
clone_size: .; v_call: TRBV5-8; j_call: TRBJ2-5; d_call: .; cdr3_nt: TGTGCCAGCAGCTTGGGGGCGTACAGGGAACTGGAAGAGACCCAGTACTTC; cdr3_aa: CASSLGAYRELEETQYF
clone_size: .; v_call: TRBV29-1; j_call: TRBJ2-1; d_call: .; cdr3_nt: TGCAGCGTCGTCGAGAGGTCCTACAATGAGCAGTTCTTC; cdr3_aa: CSVVERSYNEQFF
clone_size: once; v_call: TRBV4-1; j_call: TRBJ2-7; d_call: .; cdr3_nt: TGCGCCAGCAGCCACGACAGTCCTCTCTCCTACGAGCAGTACTTC; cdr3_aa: CASSHDSPLSYEQYF
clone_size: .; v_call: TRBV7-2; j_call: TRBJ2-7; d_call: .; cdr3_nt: TGTGCCAGCAGCTTTATGTTGTACGAGCAGTACTTC; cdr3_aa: CASSFMLYEQYF
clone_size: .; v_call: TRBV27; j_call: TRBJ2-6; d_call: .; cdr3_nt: TGTGCCAGCAGTCGACCGGGACTGACCTCTGGGGCCAACGTCCTGACTTTC; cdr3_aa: CASSRPGLTSGANVLTF
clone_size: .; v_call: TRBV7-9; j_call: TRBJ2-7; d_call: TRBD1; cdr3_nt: TGTTCCAGCAGCTCCCGGGACAGCGGACTTTACGAGCAGTACTTC; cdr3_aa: CSSSSRDSGLYEQYF
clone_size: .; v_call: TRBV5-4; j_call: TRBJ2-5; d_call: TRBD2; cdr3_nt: TGTGCCAGCAGCTTGGTATCTAGCGGGGGGGAGACCCAGTACTTC; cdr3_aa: CASSLVSSGGETQYF
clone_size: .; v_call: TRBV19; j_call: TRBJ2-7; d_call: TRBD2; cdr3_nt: TGTGCCAGTAGCGAGCGGGGGAGCTACGAGCAGTACTTC; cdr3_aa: CASSERGSYEQYF
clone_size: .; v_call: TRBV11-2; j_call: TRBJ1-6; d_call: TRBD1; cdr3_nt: TGTGCCAGCAGCCGGGACAGCCAATTGCCCCTCCACTTT; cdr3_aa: CASSRDSQLPLHF
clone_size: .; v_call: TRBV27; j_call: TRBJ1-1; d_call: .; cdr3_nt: TGTGCCAGCAGGACGGGAGGAAAGACTGAAGCTTTCTTT; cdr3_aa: CASRTGGKTEAFF
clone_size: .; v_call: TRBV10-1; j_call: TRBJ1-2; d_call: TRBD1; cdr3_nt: TGCGCCAGCAGTGGGGGGGCAGGGGGTTCCTATGGCTACACCTTC; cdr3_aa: CASSGGAGGSYGYTF
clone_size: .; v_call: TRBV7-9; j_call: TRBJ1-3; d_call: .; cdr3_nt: TGTGCCAGCAGCTTAGCGGCGGCAGGGAGAAACACCATATATTTT; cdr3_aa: CASSLAAAGRNTIYF
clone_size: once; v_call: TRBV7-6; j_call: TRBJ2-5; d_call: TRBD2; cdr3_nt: TGTGCCAGCAGCTTAGGGGAGGGGTTAGAGACCCAGTACTTC; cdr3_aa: CASSLGEGLETQYF
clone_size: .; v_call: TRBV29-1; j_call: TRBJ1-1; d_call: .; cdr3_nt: TGCAGCGTTGAACGATTACAGAAAGCTTTCTTT; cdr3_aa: CSVERLQKAFF
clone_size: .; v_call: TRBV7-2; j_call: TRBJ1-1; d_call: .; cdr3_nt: TGTGCCAGCAGCGCGTACACTGAAGCTTTCTTT; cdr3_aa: CASSAYTEAFF
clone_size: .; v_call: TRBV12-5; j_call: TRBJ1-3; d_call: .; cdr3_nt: TGTGCTAGTGGCGGGGTCGGAAACACCATATATTTT; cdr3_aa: CASGGVGNTIYF
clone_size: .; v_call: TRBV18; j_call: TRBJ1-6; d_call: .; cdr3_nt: TGTGCCAGCTCACCGAGGAATTCACCCCTCCACTTT; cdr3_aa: CASSPRNSPLHF
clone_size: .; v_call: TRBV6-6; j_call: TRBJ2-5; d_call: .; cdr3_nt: TGTGCCAGCAGCCCTGGGGGCCTCCAAGAGACCCAGTACTTC; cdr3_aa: CASSPGGLQETQYF
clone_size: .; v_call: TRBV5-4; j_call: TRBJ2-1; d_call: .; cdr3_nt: TGTGCCAGCAGCTCCGGTAGCTCCTACAATGAGCAGTTCTTC; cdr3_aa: CASSSGSSYNEQFF
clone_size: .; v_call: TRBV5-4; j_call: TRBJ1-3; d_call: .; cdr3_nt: TGTGCCAGCAGCTTGAGCGGGCTTGGAAACACCATATATTTT; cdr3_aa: CASSLSGLGNTIYF
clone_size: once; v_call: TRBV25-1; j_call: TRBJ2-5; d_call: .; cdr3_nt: TGTGCCAGCAGTGAGCCGACCGGGACTGGGGTTGGGGAGACCCAGTACTTC; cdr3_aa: CASSEPTGTGVGETQYF
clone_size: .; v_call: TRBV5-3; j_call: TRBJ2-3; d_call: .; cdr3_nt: TGTGCCAGAAGCTTATGCAGGGGATGCGCAGATACGCAGTATTTT; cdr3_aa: CARSLCRGCADTQYF
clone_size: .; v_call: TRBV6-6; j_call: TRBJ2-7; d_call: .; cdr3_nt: TGTGCCAGCAGTTACGAGAAAATCCACTACGAGCAGTACTTC; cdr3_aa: CASSYEKIHYEQYF
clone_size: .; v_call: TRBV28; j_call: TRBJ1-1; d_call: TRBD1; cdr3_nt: TGTGCCAGCAGTCCGCAGGGGGCCCTCACTGAAGCTTTCTTT; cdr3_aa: CASSPQGALTEAFF
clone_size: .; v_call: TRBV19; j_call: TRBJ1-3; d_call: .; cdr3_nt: TGTGCCACGTACGACAGTCGGACCGGAAACACCATATATTTT; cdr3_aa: CATYDSRTGNTIYF
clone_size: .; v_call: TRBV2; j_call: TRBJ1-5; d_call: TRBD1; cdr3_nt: TGTGCCAGCAGTGCCGACAGGGAAGGTCAGCCCCAGCATTTT; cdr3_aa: CASSADREGQPQHF
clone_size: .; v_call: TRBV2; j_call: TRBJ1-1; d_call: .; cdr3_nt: TGTGCCAGCAGCACAGGGAGGGACACTGAAGCTTTCTTT; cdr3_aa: CASSTGRDTEAFF